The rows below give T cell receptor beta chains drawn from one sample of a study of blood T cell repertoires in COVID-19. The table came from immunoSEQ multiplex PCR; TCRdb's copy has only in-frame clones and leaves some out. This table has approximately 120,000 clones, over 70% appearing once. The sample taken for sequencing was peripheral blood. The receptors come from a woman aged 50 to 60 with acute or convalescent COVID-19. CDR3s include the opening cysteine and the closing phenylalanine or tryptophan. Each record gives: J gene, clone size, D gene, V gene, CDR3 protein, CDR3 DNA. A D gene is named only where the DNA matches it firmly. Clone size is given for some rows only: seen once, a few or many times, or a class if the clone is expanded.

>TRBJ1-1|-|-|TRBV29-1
CSALVPNTEAFF
TGCAGCGCCTTAGTTCCGAACACTGAAGCTTTCTTT
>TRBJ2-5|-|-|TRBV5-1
CASSLLETQYF
TGCGCCAGCAGCCTTCTAGAGACCCAGTACTTC
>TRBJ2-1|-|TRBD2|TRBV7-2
CASSSYPGLAGGNNNEQFF
TGTGCCAGCAGCTCCTACCCGGGACTAGCGGGGGGGAACAACAATGAGCAGTTCTTC
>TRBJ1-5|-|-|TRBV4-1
CASSQGLTGKAQPQHF
TGCGCCAGCAGCCAAGGCCTAACAGGGAAGGCTCAGCCCCAGCATTTT
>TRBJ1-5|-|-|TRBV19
CASMVQGPGQPQHF
TGTGCCAGTATGGTACAGGGACCCGGTCAGCCCCAGCATTTT
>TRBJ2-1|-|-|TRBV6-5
CASKARQLVEQFF
TGTGCCAGCAAGGCGCGGCAGTTGGTTGAGCAGTTCTTC
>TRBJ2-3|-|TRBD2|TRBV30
CAWSVSGLASRTDTQYF
TGTGCCTGGAGTGTATCTGGACTAGCGAGCCGCACAGATACGCAGTATTTT
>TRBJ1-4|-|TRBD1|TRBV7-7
CASSLDRDEKLFF
TGTGCCAGCAGCTTGGACAGGGATGAAAAACTGTTTTTT
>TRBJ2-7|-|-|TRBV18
CASSQGNWAYEQYF
TGTGCCAGCTCGCAGGGGAACTGGGCCTACGAGCAGTACTTC
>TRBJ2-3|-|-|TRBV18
CASSPLTRGTTDTQYF
TGTGCCAGCTCACCGTTGACTCGAGGTACGACAGATACGCAGTATTTT
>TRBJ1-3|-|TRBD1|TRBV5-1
CASRPYRDSDSGNTIYF
TGCGCCAGCAGACCCTACCGGGACAGCGACTCTGGAAACACCATATATTTT
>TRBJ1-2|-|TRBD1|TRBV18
CASSPGTGEVDGGYTF
TGTGCCAGCTCACCCGGGACAGGGGAGGTCGACGGTGGCTACACCTTC
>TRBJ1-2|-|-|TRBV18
CASSPYRDTPEGYTF
TGTGCCAGCTCACCGTATAGGGACACCCCAGAAGGCTACACCTTC
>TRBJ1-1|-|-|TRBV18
CASSPDRFTEAFF
TGTGCCAGCTCCCCCGACAGGTTCACTGAAGCTTTCTTT
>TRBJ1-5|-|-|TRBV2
CASREIGPQHF
TGTGCCAGCAGGGAGATAGGGCCCCAGCATTTT
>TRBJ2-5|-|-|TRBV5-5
CASSPVGAAYQETQYF
TGTGCCAGCAGCCCCGTGGGGGCGGCCTACCAAGAGACCCAGTACTTC
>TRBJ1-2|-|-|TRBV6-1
CASSEAGGGGYTF
TGTGCCAGCAGTGAAGCGGGGGGTGGCGGCTACACCTTC
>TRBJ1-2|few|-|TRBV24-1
CATSDPGRDYGYTF
TGTGCCACCAGTGACCCGGGAAGGGACTATGGCTACACCTTC
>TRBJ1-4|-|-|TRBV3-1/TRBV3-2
CASSQGQAGQEKLFF
TGTGCCAGCAGCCAAGGGCAGGCAGGTCAGGAAAAACTGTTTTTT
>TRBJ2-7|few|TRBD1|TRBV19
CASSTGTGGSYEQYF
TGTGCCAGTAGTACCGGGACAGGGGGCTCCTACGAGCAGTACTTC
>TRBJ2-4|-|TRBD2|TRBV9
CASSVGGLAGGPGNIQYF
TGTGCCAGCAGCGTAGGCGGACTAGCGGGGGGGCCGGGAAACATTCAGTACTTC
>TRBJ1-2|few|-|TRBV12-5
CASGFSTDKGYTF
TGTGCTAGTGGTTTCTCGACGGACAAGGGCTACACCTTC
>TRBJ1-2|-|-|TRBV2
CASSGSITQAYGYTF
TGTGCCAGCAGTGGCTCCATTACACAGGCCTATGGCTACACCTTC
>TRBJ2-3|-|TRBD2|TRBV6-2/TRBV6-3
CASSYPVPNGGETDTQYF
TGTGCCAGCAGTTATCCGGTCCCCAACGGGGGGGAGACAGATACGCAGTATTTT
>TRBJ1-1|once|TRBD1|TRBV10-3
CAIRQGQTNTEAFF
TGTGCCATCAGACAGGGACAGACGAACACTGAAGCTTTCTTT
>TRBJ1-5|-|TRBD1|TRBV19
CASSIGTGGSSVRQPQHF
TGTGCCAGTAGTATAGGGACAGGGGGCTCCTCGGTCCGGCAGCCCCAGCATTTT
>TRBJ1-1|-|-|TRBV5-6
CASSLGQTEAFF
TGTGCCAGCAGCTTGGGACAGACTGAAGCTTTCTTT
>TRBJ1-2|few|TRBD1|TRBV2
CASSPSGTGVHGYTF
TGTGCCAGCAGTCCTTCCGGGACAGGGGTTCATGGCTACACCTTC
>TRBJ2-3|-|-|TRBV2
CASTIGGGGTDTQYF
TGTGCCAGCACGATAGGGGGAGGGGGCACAGATACGCAGTATTTT
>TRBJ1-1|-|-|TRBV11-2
CASSYLETGEAEAFF
TGTGCCAGCAGCTACCTCGAGACGGGGGAAGCTGAAGCTTTCTTT
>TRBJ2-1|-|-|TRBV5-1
CASSLYTGSSYNEQFF
TGCGCCAGCAGCCTCTATACAGGTAGCTCCTACAATGAGCAGTTCTTC
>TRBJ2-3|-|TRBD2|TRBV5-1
CASSSEALAGRTDTQYF
TGCGCCAGCAGCTCGGAAGCTCTAGCGGGGCGGACAGATACGCAGTATTTT
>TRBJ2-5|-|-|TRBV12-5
CASGPSRGSETQYF
TGTGCTAGTGGTCCCTCGAGAGGGTCCGAGACCCAGTACTTC
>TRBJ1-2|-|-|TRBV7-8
CASSFRHTPDYGYTF
TGTGCCAGCAGCTTCAGACATACCCCAGACTATGGCTACACCTTC
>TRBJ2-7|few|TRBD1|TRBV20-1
CSASNPGTGAYEQYF
TGCAGTGCTAGTAACCCCGGGACAGGGGCCTACGAGCAGTACTTC
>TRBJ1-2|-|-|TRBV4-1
CASSQAGNYGYTF
TGCGCCAGCAGCCAAGCAGGGAACTATGGCTACACCTTC
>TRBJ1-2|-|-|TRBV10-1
CASSESITGTNYGYTF
TGCGCCAGCAGTGAGTCTATTACAGGTACTAACTATGGCTACACCTTC
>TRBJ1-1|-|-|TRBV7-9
CASSGRSAEAFF
TGTGCCAGCAGCGGCAGGTCGGCTGAAGCTTTCTTT
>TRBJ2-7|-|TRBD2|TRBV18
CASRGGSPYEQYF
TGTGCCAGCCGGGGGGGCAGTCCCTACGAGCAGTACTTC
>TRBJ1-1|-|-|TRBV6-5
CATLGWGLNTEAFF
TGTGCCACCCTGGGGTGGGGCTTGAACACTGAAGCTTTCTTT
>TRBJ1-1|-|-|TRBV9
CASTRGGNTEAFF
TGTGCCAGCACCCGGGGGGGGAACACTGAAGCTTTCTTT
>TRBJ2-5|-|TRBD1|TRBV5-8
CASSYRGPGETQYF
TGTGCCAGCAGCTACAGGGGGCCAGGAGAGACCCAGTACTTC
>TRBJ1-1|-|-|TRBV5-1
CASSPIKRGTEAFF
TGCGCCAGCAGCCCTATCAAGCGAGGCACTGAAGCTTTCTTT
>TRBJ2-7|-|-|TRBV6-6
CASSYHGVSREQYF
TGTGCCAGCAGTTACCACGGGGTATCGAGGGAGCAGTACTTC
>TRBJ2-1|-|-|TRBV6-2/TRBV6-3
CASSPPTRYNEQFF
TGTGCCAGCAGCCCTCCCACTAGGTACAATGAGCAGTTCTTC
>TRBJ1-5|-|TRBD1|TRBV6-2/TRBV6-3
CASSYSAGRGHNQPQHF
TGTGCCAGCAGTTACTCGGCTGGCAGGGGGCACAATCAGCCCCAGCATTTT
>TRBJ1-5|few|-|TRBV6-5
CASSYMADSNQPQHF
TGTGCCAGCAGTTACATGGCAGATAGCAATCAGCCCCAGCATTTT
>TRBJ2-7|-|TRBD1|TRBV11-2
CASSLVGQGAYEQYF
TGTGCCAGCAGCTTAGTGGGACAGGGTGCCTACGAGCAGTACTTC
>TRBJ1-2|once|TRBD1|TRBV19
CASSIDYRTGKVGYGYTF
TGTGCCAGTAGTATAGATTACAGGACAGGGAAAGTAGGATATGGCTACACCTTC
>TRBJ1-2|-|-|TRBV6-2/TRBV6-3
CASSVSGGGYGYTF
TGTGCCAGCAGTGTTTCCGGGGGTGGTTATGGCTACACCTTC
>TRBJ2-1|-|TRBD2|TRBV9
CASSAGTNYNEQFF
TGTGCCAGCAGCGCCGGGACTAACTACAATGAGCAGTTCTTC
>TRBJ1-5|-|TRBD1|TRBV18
CASSRLQGNNQPQHF
TGTGCCAGCTCTAGGCTACAGGGGAACAATCAGCCCCAGCATTTT
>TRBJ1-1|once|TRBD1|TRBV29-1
CSVGTGALNTEAFF
TGCAGCGTTGGAACAGGGGCACTGAACACTGAAGCTTTCTTT
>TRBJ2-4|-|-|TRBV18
CASSPAGDGVQYF
TGTGCCAGCTCACCAGCAGGGGATGGGGTTCAGTACTTC
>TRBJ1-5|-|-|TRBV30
CASGGRSNQPQHF
TGTGCTTCCGGGGGACGTAGCAATCAGCCCCAGCATTTT
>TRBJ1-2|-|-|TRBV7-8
CASTGGRGWGYGYTF
TGTGCCAGCACTGGAGGGAGGGGATGGGGCTATGGCTACACCTTC
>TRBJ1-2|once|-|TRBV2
CASSGYSGGYTF
TGTGCCAGCAGTGGGTACAGCGGCGGCTACACCTTC
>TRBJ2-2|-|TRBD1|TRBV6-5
CASKEQGSDTGELFF
TGTGCCAGCAAGGAACAGGGGAGTGACACCGGGGAGCTGTTTTTT
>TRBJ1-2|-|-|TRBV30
CAWSVLGGAGTNYGYTF
TGTGCCTGGAGTGTATTAGGGGGTGCAGGGACCAACTATGGCTACACCTTC
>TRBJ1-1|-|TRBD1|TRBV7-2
CASSSRTGEYEAFF
TGTGCCAGCAGCTCCCGAACAGGGGAGTATGAAGCTTTCTTT